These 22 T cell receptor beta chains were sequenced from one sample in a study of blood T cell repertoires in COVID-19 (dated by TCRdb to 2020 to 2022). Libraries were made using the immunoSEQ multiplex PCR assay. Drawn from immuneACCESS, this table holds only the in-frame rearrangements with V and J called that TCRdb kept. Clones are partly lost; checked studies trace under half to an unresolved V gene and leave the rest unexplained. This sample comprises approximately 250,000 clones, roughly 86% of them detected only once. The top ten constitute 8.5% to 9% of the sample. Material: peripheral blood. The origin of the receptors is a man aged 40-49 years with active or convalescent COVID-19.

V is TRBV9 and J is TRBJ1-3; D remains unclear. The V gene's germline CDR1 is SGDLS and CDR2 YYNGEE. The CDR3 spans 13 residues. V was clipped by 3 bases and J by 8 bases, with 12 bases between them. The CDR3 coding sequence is TGTGCCAGCAGCGCCTCGCGGGCCCACACCATATATTTT. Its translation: CASSASRAHTIYF.

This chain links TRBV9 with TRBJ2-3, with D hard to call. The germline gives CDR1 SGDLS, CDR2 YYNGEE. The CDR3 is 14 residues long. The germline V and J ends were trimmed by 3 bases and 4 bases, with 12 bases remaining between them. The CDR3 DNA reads TGTGCCAGCAGCGCCAGACTCGACTCAGATACGCAGTATTTT. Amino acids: CASSARLDSDTQYF.

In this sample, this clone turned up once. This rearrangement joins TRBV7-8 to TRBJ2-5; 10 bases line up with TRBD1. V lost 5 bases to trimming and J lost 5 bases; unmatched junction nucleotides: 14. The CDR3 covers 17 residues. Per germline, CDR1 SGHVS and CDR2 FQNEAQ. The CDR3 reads CASSLRQGAWSTETQYF. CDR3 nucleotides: TGTGCCAGCAGCCTACGACAGGGGGCATGGTCAACCGAGACCCAGTACTTC. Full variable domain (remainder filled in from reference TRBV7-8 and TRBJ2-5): GAGVSQSPRYKVAKRGQDVALRCDPISGHVSLFWYQQALGQGPEFLTYFQNEAQLDKSGLPSDRFFAERPEGSVSTLKIQRTQQEDSAVYLCASSLRQGAWSTETQYFGPGTRLLVL.

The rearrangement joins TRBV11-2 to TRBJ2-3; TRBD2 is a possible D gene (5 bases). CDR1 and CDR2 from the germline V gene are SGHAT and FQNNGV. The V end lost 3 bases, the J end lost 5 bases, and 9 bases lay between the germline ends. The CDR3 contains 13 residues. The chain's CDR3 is CASSFGDEDTQYF. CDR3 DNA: TGTGCCAGCAGCTTCGGGGATGAAGATACGCAGTATTTT.

The chain's CDR3 is CAISDSSTGVRTGELFF. CDR3 nucleotide sequence: TGTGCCATCAGTGACTCCTCGACAGGGGTCAGGACCGGGGAGCTGTTTTTT. The chain joins TRBV10-3 to TRBJ2-2; TRBD1 aligns across 8 bases. Germline CDR1 reads ENHRY; CDR2 reads SYGVKD. This CDR3 spans 17 amino acids. Trimming removed 3 bases from V and 5 bases from J; junction bases left unmatched: 11.

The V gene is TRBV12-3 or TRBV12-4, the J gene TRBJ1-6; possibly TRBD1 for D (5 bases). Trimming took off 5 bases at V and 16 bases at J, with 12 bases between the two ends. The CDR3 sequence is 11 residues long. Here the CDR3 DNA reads TGTGCCAGCAGTCCCCGGGAGGGGCTCCACTTT. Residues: CASSPREGLHF.

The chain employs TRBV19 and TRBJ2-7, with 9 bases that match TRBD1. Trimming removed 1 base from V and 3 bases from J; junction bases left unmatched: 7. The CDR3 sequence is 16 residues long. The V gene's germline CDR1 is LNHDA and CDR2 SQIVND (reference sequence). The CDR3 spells CASSIVIGTGSYEQYF. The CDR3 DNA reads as TGTGCCAGTAGTATAGTCATCGGGACAGGGAGCTACGAGCAGTACTTC.

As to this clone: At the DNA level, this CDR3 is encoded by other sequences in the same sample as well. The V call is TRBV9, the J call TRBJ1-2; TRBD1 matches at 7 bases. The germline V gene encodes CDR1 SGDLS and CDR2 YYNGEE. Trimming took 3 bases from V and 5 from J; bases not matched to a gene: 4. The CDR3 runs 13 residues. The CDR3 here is CASSARQGYGYTF. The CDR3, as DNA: TGTGCCAGCAGCGCCCGACAGGGATATGGCTACACCTTC. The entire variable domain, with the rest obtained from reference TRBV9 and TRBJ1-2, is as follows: DSGVTQTPKHLITATGQRVTLRCSPRSGDLSVYWYQQSLDQGLQFLIQYYNGEERAKGNILERFSAQQFPDLHSELNLSSLELGDSALYFCASSARQGYGYTFGSGTRLTVV.

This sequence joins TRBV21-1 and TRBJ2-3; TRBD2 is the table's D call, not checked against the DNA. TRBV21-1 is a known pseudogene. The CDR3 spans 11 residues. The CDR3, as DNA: TGTGCCAGCCCCGGGGGGGATACGCAGTATTTT. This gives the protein CASPGGDTQYF.

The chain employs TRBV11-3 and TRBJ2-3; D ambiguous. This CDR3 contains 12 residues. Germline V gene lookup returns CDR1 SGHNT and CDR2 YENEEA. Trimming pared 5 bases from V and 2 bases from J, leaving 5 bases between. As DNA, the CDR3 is TGTGCCAGCAGCCCGTTCACAGATACGCAGTATTTT. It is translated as CASSPFTDTQYF.

The CDR3 DNA is TGTGCCAGCGGGCAGGGGTATAATTCACCCCTCCACTTT. Amino acid sequence: CASGQGYNSPLHF. The chain couples TRBV2 to TRBJ1-6, with D perhaps matching TRBD1 (6 bases). Germline CDR1 reads SNHLY; CDR2 reads FYNNEI. This CDR3 has 13 residues. V was cut by 8 bases and J by 4 bases, with 9 bases left in between.

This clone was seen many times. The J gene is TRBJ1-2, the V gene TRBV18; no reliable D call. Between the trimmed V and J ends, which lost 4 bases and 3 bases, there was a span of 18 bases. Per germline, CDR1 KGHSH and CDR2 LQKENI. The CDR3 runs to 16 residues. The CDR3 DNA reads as TGTGCCAGCTCACTTTCGAGGGAAACGACCTACTATGGCTACACCTTC. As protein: CASSLSRETTYYGYTF.

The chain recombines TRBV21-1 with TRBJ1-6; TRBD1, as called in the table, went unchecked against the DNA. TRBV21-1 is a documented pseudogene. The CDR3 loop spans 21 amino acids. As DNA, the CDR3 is TGTGCCAGCAGTCCTCTTCATTTAGGAAAGGGGCGCCGCTCCTATAATTCACCCCTCCACTTT. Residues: CASSPLHLGKGRRSYNSPLHF.

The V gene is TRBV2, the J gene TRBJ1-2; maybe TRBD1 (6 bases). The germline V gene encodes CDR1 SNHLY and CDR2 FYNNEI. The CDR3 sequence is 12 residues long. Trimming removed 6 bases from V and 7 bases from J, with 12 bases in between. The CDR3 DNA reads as TGTGCCAGCAGACCACAGGGAACTGGCTACACCTTC. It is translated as CASRPQGTGYTF. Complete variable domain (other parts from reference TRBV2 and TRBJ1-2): EPEVTQTPSHQVTQMGQEVILRCVPISNHLYFYWYRQILGQKVEFLVSFYNNEISEKSEIFDDQFSVERPDGSNFTLKIRSTKLEDSAMYFCASRPQGTGYTFGSGTRLTVV.

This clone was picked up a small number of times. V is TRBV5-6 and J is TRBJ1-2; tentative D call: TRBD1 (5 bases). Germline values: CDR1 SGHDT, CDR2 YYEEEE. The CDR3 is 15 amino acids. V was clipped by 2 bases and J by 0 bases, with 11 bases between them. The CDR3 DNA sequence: TGTGCCAGCAGCTTAGGGCAGGGAACTAACTATGGCTACACCTTC. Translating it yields CASSLGQGTNYGYTF.

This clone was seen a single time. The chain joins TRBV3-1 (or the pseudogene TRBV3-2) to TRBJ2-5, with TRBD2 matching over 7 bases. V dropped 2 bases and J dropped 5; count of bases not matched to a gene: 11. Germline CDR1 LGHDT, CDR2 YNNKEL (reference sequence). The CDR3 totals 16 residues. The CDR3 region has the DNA TGTGCCAGCAGCCAACGGAGGCAGTTCGGGGGGGAGACCCAGTACTTC. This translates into CASSQRRQFGGETQYF.

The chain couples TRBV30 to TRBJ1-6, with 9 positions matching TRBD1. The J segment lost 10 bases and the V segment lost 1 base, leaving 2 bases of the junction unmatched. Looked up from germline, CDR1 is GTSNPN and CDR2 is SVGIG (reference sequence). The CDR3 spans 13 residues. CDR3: CAWSAGQGSPLHF. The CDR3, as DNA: TGTGCCTGGAGTGCGGGACAGGGATCACCCCTCCACTTT.

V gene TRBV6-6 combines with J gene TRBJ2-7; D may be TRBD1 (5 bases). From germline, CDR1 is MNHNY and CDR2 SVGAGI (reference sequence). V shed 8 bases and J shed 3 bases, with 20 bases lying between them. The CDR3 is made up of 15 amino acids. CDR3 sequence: CASATIGAISYEQYF. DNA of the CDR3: TGTGCCAGCGCCACCATAGGGGCGATAAGCTACGAGCAGTACTTC.

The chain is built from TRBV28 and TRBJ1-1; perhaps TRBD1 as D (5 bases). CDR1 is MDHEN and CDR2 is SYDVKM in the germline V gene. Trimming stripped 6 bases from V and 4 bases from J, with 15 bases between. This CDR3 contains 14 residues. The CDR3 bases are TGTGCCAGCAGGGAGGGGCGTAGGGGCACTGAAGCTTTCTTT. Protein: CASREGRRGTEAFF.

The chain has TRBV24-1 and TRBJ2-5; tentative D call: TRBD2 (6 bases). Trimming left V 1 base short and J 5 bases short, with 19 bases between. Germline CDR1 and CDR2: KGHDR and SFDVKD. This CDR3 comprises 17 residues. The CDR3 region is CATSDFRELGGRETQYF. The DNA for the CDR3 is TGTGCCACCAGTGATTTCCGGGAGCTTGGCGGCCGGGAGACCCAGTACTTC.

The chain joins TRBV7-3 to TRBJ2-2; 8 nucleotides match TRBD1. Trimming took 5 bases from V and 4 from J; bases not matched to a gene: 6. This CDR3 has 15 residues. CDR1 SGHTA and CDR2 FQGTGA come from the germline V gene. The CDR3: CASSPDRGGTGELFF. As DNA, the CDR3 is TGTGCCAGCAGCCCAGACAGGGGTGGCACCGGGGAGCTGTTTTTT.

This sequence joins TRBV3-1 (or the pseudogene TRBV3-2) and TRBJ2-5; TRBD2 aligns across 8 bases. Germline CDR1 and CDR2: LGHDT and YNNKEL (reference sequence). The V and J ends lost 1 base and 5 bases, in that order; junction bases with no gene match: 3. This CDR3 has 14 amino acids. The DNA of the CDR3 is TGTGCCAGCAGCCAAGCGGGAGGGGATGAGACCCAGTACTTC. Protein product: CASSQAGGDETQYF.